Listed below are T cell receptor beta chains from one sample, sequenced in a study of T-cell memory formation after mild COVID-19. From the 5' RACE reads, TCRdb called clonotypes with MiXCR, one entry per CDR3 protein. The sample holds roughly 130,000 distinct CDR3 sequences, over 15% seen once. The sample was PBMCs or a T cell subset sorted from them (not recorded which). The receptors derive from a man between 18 and 35 years old who had mild COVID-19 (a few samples of this study predate the infection). Cell type and time point are not known. The CDR3 runs from the conserved cysteine through the conserved F or W. Each record gives: D gene, V gene, J gene, clone size, CDR3 DNA, CDR3 protein. D genes are given only for firm matches. Some rows have no size entry. The others give once, few or many, or a class for an expanded clone.

NA	TRBV20-1	TRBJ2-5	NA	TGCAGTGCCAACGGGGACGCAGGTCGGGAGACCCAGTACTTC	CSANGDAGRETQYF
TRBD2	TRBV7-3	TRBJ2-7	NA	TGTGCCAGCAGCTTAACTCCCCCAGGCGGGGGTACCTACGAGCAGTACTTC	CASSLTPPGGGTYEQYF
NA	TRBV20-1	TRBJ2-5	few	TGCAGTGCCCCAGAGGGGCGGTTGCAAGAGACCCAGTACTTC	CSAPEGRLQETQYF
NA	TRBV18	TRBJ2-4	NA	TGTGCCAGCTCACTGAGGACAGTTCAAAACATTCAGTACTTC	CASSLRTVQNIQYF
NA	TRBV7-2	TRBJ2-2	NA	TGTGCCAGCAGGTCTAGCGGGGAGCTGTTTTTT	CASRSSGELFF
TRBD1	TRBV6-2/TRBV6-3	TRBJ2-1	NA	TGTGCCAGCAGAGTTAGACTCAGGGGGCGCAGCAATGAGCAGTTCTTC	CASRVRLRGRSNEQFF
NA	TRBV5-1	TRBJ2-5	NA	TGCGCCAGCAGCTTGGCCGGCAGACAAGAGACCCAGTACTTC	CASSLAGRQETQYF
NA	TRBV7-9	TRBJ2-5	few	TGTGCCAGCCGCCGTCCCGGGGAGGAGACCCAGTACTTC	CASRRPGEETQYF
TRBD1	TRBV7-8	TRBJ1-1	NA	TGTGCCAGCTCCGTTTACAGGGGTGCTGAAGCTTTCTTT	CASSVYRGAEAFF
NA	TRBV9	TRBJ2-5	NA	TGTGCCAGCAGCGTACAGGGGGGTCGAGAGACCCAGTACTTC	CASSVQGGRETQYF
TRBD1	TRBV4-1	TRBJ1-1	few	TGCGCCAGCGCCAGGGGACAGGGGGCCCTCACTGAAGCTTTCTTT	CASARGQGALTEAFF
NA	TRBV6-2/TRBV6-3	TRBJ1-1	NA	TGTGCCAGCGGAACCACTACAGGGAGGACTGAAGCTTTCTTT	CASGTTTGRTEAFF
NA	TRBV3-1	TRBJ2-7	NA	TGTGCCAGCAGCCAAGATGTGAGGGTGAAGCAGTACTTC	CASSQDVRVKQYF
NA	TRBV20-1	TRBJ2-5	NA	TGCAGTGCGGCGAGGGCGGGGGCGGGAGCAGTGACCCAGTACTTC	CSAARAGAGAVTQYF
NA	TRBV5-1	TRBJ2-7	many	TGCGCCAGCAGCATCGATCAAACAGGGGAGCAGTACTTC	CASSIDQTGEQYF
NA	TRBV6-5	TRBJ1-2	NA	TGTGCCAGCAGCGCGGGGTCGGAGTATGGCTACACCTTC	CASSAGSEYGYTF
NA	TRBV20-1	TRBJ2-2	NA	TGCAGTGCTAGAGATATCCGGCAGGCCAGGGAGCTGTTTTTT	CSARDIRQARELFF
NA	TRBV9	TRBJ2-1	few	TGTGCCAGCAGCGTAGACGGGGCCGTTTACAATGAGCAGTTCTTC	CASSVDGAVYNEQFF
NA	TRBV3-1	TRBJ2-5	few	TGTGCCAGCAGCCAAGGAGTCCGAGAGACCCAGTACTTC	CASSQGVRETQYF
TRBD2	TRBV6-1	TRBJ2-3	NA	TGTGCCAGCAGGATAGCGGGGGTTACAGATACGCAGTATTTT	CASRIAGVTDTQYF
NA	TRBV20-1	TRBJ2-1	NA	TGCAGTGCTCTCATGCATGAGCAGTTCTTC	CSALMHEQFF
TRBD2	TRBV5-1	TRBJ2-2	NA	TGCGCCAGCAGCTTGGTCCCACTAGCGGGGGGGCCGAAGGGGGAGCTGTTTTTT	CASSLVPLAGGPKGELFF
TRBD2	TRBV10-3	TRBJ2-2	few	TGTGCCAGCCGGGCTAGCGGGGCGGCAGGCACCGGGGAGCTGTTTTTT	CASRASGAAGTGELFF
NA	TRBV7-2	TRBJ2-5	NA	TGTGCCAGCAGCTCTACCGGGACGGTAGTTCAAGAGACCCAGTACTTC	CASSSTGTVVQETQYF
NA	TRBV5-1	TRBJ2-3	NA	TGCGCCAGCAGCTTGGGGGAGACGGCAGATACGCAGTATTTT	CASSLGETADTQYF
NA	TRBV7-6	TRBJ1-1	few	TGTGCCAGCAGCTTAGCGGGGCAGAGTGAAGCTTTCTTT	CASSLAGQSEAFF
TRBD2	TRBV12-3/TRBV12-4	TRBJ2-5	NA	TGTGCCAGCAGGCGGGGGGGCGGAGAGACCCAGTACTTC	CASRRGGGETQYF